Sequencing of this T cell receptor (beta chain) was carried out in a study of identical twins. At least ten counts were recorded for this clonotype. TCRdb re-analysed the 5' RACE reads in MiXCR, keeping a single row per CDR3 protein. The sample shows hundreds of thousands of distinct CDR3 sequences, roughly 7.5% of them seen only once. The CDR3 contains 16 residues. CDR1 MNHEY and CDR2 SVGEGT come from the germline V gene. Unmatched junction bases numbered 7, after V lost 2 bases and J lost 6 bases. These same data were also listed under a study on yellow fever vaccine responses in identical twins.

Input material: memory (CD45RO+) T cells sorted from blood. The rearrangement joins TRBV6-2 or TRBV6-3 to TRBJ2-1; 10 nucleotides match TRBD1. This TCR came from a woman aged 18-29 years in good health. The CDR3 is CASSYPGTGDINEQFF. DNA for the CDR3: TGTGCCAGCAGTTACCCCGGGACAGGGGATATCAATGAGCAGTTCTTC.